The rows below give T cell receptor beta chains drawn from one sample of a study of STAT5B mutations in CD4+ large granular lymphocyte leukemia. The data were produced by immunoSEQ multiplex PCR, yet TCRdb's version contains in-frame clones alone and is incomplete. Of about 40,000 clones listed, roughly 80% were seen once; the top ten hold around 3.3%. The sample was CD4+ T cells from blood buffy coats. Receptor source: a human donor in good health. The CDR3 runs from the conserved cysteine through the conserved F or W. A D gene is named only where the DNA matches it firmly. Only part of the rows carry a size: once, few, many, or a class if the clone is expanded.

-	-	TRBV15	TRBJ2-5	TGTGCCACCAGCAGAGTGGCGACGGAGACCCAGTACTTC	CATSRVATETQYF
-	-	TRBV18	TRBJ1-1	TGTGCCAGCTCGGGTCTGCAGACCGAAGCTTTCTTT	CASSGLQTEAFF
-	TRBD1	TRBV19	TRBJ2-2	TGTGCCAGTAGCCTGGGACAGGTTAGAACCGGGGAGCTGTTTTTT	CASSLGQVRTGELFF
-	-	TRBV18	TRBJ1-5	TGTGCCAGCTCACCAGAAGTAAATCAGCCCCAGCATTTT	CASSPEVNQPQHF
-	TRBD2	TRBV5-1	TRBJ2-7	TGCGCCAGCAGCTTGCTAGCGGAGTCATACGAGCAGTACTTC	CASSLLAESYEQYF
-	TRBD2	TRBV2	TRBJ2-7	TGTGCCAGCAGTGTAGGTGGGAGGGCCAGTGAGCAGTACTTC	CASSVGGRASEQYF
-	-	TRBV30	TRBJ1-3	TGTGCCTCGACATTGAGCTCTGGAAACACCATATATTTT	CASTLSSGNTIYF
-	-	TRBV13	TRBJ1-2	TGTGCCACCACACTAACAGGGAACTATGGCTACACCTTC	CATTLTGNYGYTF
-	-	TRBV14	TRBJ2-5	TGTGCCAGCAGCCAAGACGGGGGGACCCAGTACTTC	CASSQDGGTQYF
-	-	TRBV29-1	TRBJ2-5	TGCAGCGTTCTCACTCCTCTGCAGACCCAGTACTTC	CSVLTPLQTQYF
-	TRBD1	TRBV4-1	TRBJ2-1	TGCGCCAGCAGCCAAGATGTAGTGGCCGGGACAGGTTTGCAGTTCTTC	CASSQDVVAGTGLQFF
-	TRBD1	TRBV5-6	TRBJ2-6	TGTGCCAGCAGTAAGACAGGGGCTGGGGCCAACGTCCTGACTTTC	CASSKTGAGANVLTF
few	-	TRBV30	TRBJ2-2	TGTGCCTGGAGTGCAACACAGGGATACGGGGAGCTGTTTTTT	CAWSATQGYGELFF
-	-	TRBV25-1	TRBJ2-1	TGTGCCAGCAGTGAATATAACAGCGGCAATGAGCAGTTCTTC	CASSEYNSGNEQFF
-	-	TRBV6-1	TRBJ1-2	TGTGCCAGCAGTGAAGCGCTGTATCCTTATGGCTACACCTTC	CASSEALYPYGYTF
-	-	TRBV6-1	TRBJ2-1	TGTGCCAGCAGCAGACTGATCAATGAGCAGTTCTTC	CASSRLINEQFF
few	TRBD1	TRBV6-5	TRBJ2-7	TGTGCCAGCGCCGATCTCGGGACAGGGGTGTACGAGCAGTACTTC	CASADLGTGVYEQYF
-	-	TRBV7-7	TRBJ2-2	TGTGCTAGCAGCCGAGACGGGGGCGGGGAGCTGTTTTTT	CASSRDGGGELFF
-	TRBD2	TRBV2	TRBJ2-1	TGTGCCAGCAGTGAATCCCCGGGACTAGCGGGAGATGAGCAGTTCTTC	CASSESPGLAGDEQFF
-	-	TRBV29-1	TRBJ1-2	TGCAGCGTTGAAGACGTCCGTTCGGGCTACACCTTC	CSVEDVRSGYTF
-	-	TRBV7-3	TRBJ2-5	TGTGCCAGCAGCTTAATGGCGTCGGGTCTGGAGACCCAGTACTTC	CASSLMASGLETQYF
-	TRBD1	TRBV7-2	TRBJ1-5	TGTGCCAGCAGCTTAGGGGCAGGGGGCGGACCTAATCAGCCCCAGCATTTT	CASSLGAGGGPNQPQHF
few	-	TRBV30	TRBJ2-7	TGTGCCTGGTCCCCGAGCTACGAGCAGTACTTC	CAWSPSYEQYF
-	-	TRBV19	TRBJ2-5	TGTGCCAGTAGGGGGGAGGCTTATGGGGAGACCCAGTACTTC	CASRGEAYGETQYF